This TCR beta chain came from a study of blood T cell repertoires in COVID-19. Study background: PBMCs, B-cell-depleted T cells, or T cells provided the cDNA or gDNA that made up the material.

In the original processing: The authors estimated nucleated cell counts from reference gene primer amplification. This table comes from immunoSEQ multiplex PCR, and its TCRdb copy is limited to in-frame clones, with some not included. V, J and clone size were drawn from that table, and D and trimming were deduced from the DNA. This sample has more than 70,000 clones, with about 86% found just once. Germline V CDR1 and CDR2: LNHDA, SQIVND (reference sequence). The CDR3 spans 12 residues. The V end lost 5 bases, the J end lost 6 bases, and 8 bases lay between the germline ends. This clone was picked up one time.

The clonotype originates from a woman aged 80 or older in a cohort sampled during active or convalescent COVID-19. The rearrangement links TRBV19 to TRBJ2-1, with D possibly TRBD1 on 5 matching bases. Sequenced material: peripheral blood. The chain's CDR3 is CASSAGINEQFF. The CDR3 region has the DNA TGTGCCAGTAGTGCAGGGATCAATGAGCAGTTCTTC. Filled out from reference TRBV19 and TRBJ2-1, the complete variable domain reads DGGITQSPKYLFRKEGQNVTLSCEQNLNHDAMYWYRQDPGQGLRLIYYSQIVNDFQKGDIAEGYSVSREKKESFPLTVTSAQKNPTAFYLCASSAGINEQFFGPGTRLTVL.